This T cell receptor (beta chain) was retrieved from a study of cytomegalovirus exposure and HLA in healthy donors (dated by TCRdb to 2016 to 2017). For context, the study as a whole: A later analysis indicated that the roughly 130 validation repertoires were generated on the platform also employed for the 600 to 750 repertoires of the first cohort. To predict cytomegalovirus infection status, the study brought together high-throughput TCR immunosequencing, statistical association of individual TCRs with disease status, and machine learning. Along with the 666-subject first cohort, a separate validation cohort of more than 90 different subjects was used. The study aimed to test whether cataloging public T cell receptors could reveal signatures of past pathogen exposure. Summary of the overall study and its limitations: In a later analysis, TCRs clustered in the first cohort were found to also tend to co-occur in the 100 to 150 validation repertoires, with 90% to 95% of cluster scores above 0. All 120 or so repertoires were used to score co-occurrence in the validation cohort in a later analysis, because that analysis had no HLA typing for the cohort. The authors suggested that the approach could potentially be generalized to other disease states and immunological phenotypes. Across donors, most TCR sequences were observed very rarely, whereas some public TCRs were present in many individuals. A total of fewer than 200 TCR beta chains were listed by the study as associated with cytomegalovirus. A few of the identified cytomegalovirus-associated TCR beta chains were confirmed in vitro to be specific for cytomegalovirus antigens. The classifier was reported to diagnose cytomegalovirus status with high specificity and sensitivity in both the original cohort and the validation cohort.

Receptors were amplified or captured by the immunoSEQ multiplex PCR assay. In the authors' own workflow: To diagnose cytomegalovirus status from the catalog of TCR beta chain sequences, a statistical classification framework was built. The source is immuneACCESS, and TCRdb retained only in-frame sequences with V and J called. Part of the clones is not carried over; for the studies checked, unresolved V genes explain less than half of this, and the remainder is unexplained. That table is the source of V, J and clone size, and D and trimming were worked out from the DNA. Here the sample has 230,000 or so clones; around 88% occur a single time. Around 3% of the sample rests with the top ten. Separate from the approximately 700-subject first cohort, the validation cohort of 95 to 150 subjects was the group to which the donors belonged. The CDR3, cysteine through phenylalanine, is 16 amino acids long. Here the CDR3 DNA is all that survives: 48 bases in frame from base 1. The germline V gene gives CDR1 as MDHEN and CDR2 as SYDVKM. For this chain, trimming is 6 bases at the V end and 1 base at the J end, and the number of junction bases without a gene match is 7.

This clone came up once. The target of this receptor is not known. Base-call qualities are not available, and no considerably larger clone is one nucleotide away. The sequence links TRBV28 to TRBJ1-3; 9 bases in the middle match TRBD1. Sequencing used PBMCs. This TCR derives from a woman in her late teens or twenties in good health and CMV-seronegative. CDR3 protein: CASRTPGQGSGNTIYF. At the DNA level, the sequence is TGTGCCAGCAGGACCCCGGGACAGGGATCTGGAAACACCATATATTTT.